The rows below give T cell receptor beta chains drawn from one sample of a study of PD-L1 blockade in urothelial cancer. The data were produced by immunoSEQ multiplex PCR, yet TCRdb's version contains in-frame clones alone and is incomplete. The table lists tens of thousands of clones, roughly nine tenths of them singletons. Sequencing used PBMCs, obtained around atezolizumab (anti-PD-L1) treatment. All receptors come from an older man with urothelial cancer. CDR3s include the opening cysteine and the closing phenylalanine or tryptophan. A D gene is named only where the DNA matches it firmly. Size values are once, few and many counts, or a class for expanded clones, and some rows have none.

size	V	D	J	DNA	CDR3
few	TRBV27	TRBD2	TRBJ2-3	TGTGCCAGCAGTCCCCGACTAGCGGGGGTCACAGATACGCAGTATTTT	CASSPRLAGVTDTQYF
NA	TRBV28	TRBD1	TRBJ1-4	TGTGCCAGCAGTCCGACAGGGGGTAATGAAAAACTGTTTTTT	CASSPTGGNEKLFF
once	TRBV27	NA	TRBJ2-5	TGTGCCAGCAGTTTAAAGGCTGCAGGGCTGGAGACCCAGTACTTC	CASSLKAAGLETQYF
NA	TRBV7-8	TRBD1	TRBJ1-4	TGTGCCAGCAGCTTGGGACAGGGGGCAACTAATGAAAAACTGTTTTTT	CASSLGQGATNEKLFF
once	TRBV10-3	TRBD1	TRBJ2-7	TGTGCCATCAGTCATGGGACAGGGACGGGGGAGCAGTACTTC	CAISHGTGTGEQYF
few	TRBV6-1	TRBD1	TRBJ1-2	TGTGCCAGCAGGAGGACAGGGGGCGCTTATGGCTACACCTTC	CASRRTGGAYGYTF
once	TRBV5-6	NA	TRBJ2-7	TGTGCCAGCAGCTTGGGGCGACAGCTCGTCTCCTACGAGCAGTACTTC	CASSLGRQLVSYEQYF
NA	TRBV6-6	TRBD2	TRBJ2-1	TGTGCCAGCTCCGAGCGGGAGGGCCGGTTTGAGCAGTTCTTC	CASSEREGRFEQFF
NA	TRBV9	NA	TRBJ2-3	TGTGCCAGCAACAAAGCGGACACAGATACGCAGTATTTT	CASNKADTDTQYF
once	TRBV19	TRBD2	TRBJ2-3	TGTGCCAGTAGTGTTGGGGGGACTAGCGGTATAGCAGATACGCAGTATTTT	CASSVGGTSGIADTQYF
NA	TRBV6-5	TRBD1	TRBJ2-7	TGTGCCAGCAGTCCCGGACAGGTCGGCACCTACGAGCAGTACTTC	CASSPGQVGTYEQYF
NA	TRBV11-2	TRBD2	TRBJ2-7	TGTGCCAGCAGCTTAGATAGCGGGAGTTCGTCCGAGCAGTACTTC	CASSLDSGSSSEQYF
NA	TRBV5-1	TRBD2	TRBJ2-1	TGCGCCAGCAGCTTGATAGCGGGACTCGGGGACAATGAGCAGTTCTTC	CASSLIAGLGDNEQFF
NA	TRBV9	TRBD2	TRBJ2-3	TGTGCCAGCAGCGCCCTAGCGGGGACAGATACGCAGTATTTT	CASSALAGTDTQYF
NA	TRBV7-7	NA	TRBJ2-5	TGTGCCAGCAGCTCGGGGACCCCGGGGGAGAACAGTCACTTC	CASSSGTPGENSHF
NA	TRBV5-1	TRBD1	TRBJ2-7	TGCGCCAGCAGTCTGTTGGCGGGACAGGGGTACGAGCAGTACTTC	CASSLLAGQGYEQYF
NA	TRBV5-6	NA	TRBJ2-2	TGTGCCAGCAGCCGTGGGAGCCGAAACACCGGGGAGCTGTTTTTT	CASSRGSRNTGELFF
NA	TRBV5-5	NA	TRBJ1-5	TGTGCCAGCAGCACCATGGAGGGGAGCAATCAGCCCCAGCATTTT	CASSTMEGSNQPQHF
NA	TRBV5-1	NA	TRBJ2-2	TGCGCCAGCAGCTTGAAGACTTCGAACACCGGGGAGCTGTTTTTT	CASSLKTSNTGELFF
NA	TRBV7-8	TRBD2	TRBJ2-1	TGTGCCAGCAGTCCAGCCCTCCTGAGGACTAGCGGGAGGCATGAGCAGTTCTTC	CASSPALLRTSGRHEQFF
NA	TRBV28	NA	TRBJ1-2	TGTGCCAGCAGTTTAGGAGGGGCCATGCCTCGGTATGGCTACACCTTC	CASSLGGAMPRYGYTF
NA	TRBV6-1	TRBD1	TRBJ1-2	TGTGCCAGCAGTGAAACAGGGGAATATGGCTACACCTTC	CASSETGEYGYTF
NA	TRBV7-6	TRBD1	TRBJ2-2	TGTGCCAGCAGCTTTGGGACAGGGACTAACACCGGGGAGCTGTTTTTT	CASSFGTGTNTGELFF
NA	TRBV11-2	TRBD2	TRBJ2-1	TGTGCCAGCAGCCCTATAGCGGGAGGGGGTGGCGATGAGCAGTTCTTC	CASSPIAGGGGDEQFF
NA	TRBV10-1	NA	TRBJ2-2	TGCGCCAGCGGGGGGTCTCTCACCGGGGAGCTGTTTTTT	CASGGSLTGELFF
NA	TRBV7-9	NA	TRBJ2-7	TGTGCCAGCAGCTCCGTTCAGTACGAGCAGTACTTC	CASSSVQYEQYF
few	TRBV18	NA	TRBJ1-1	TGTGCCAGCTCACCGACGAGGGGCTTGGGAGGAGCTTTCTTT	CASSPTRGLGGAFF
NA	TRBV6-1	NA	TRBJ1-5	TGTGCCAGCACGGACGGTCAGGGGTATCAGCCCCAGCATTTT	CASTDGQGYQPQHF
NA	TRBV9	TRBD2	TRBJ2-1	TGTGCCAGCAGCGTAGTGCCATCACTAGCGGGAGGTTTCAATGAGCAGTTCTTC	CASSVVPSLAGGFNEQFF
NA	TRBV4-1	TRBD2	TRBJ2-1	TGCGCCAGCAGCCAAGGGCTAGCGGGATCCGATGAGCAGTTCTTC	CASSQGLAGSDEQFF
NA	TRBV9	TRBD2	TRBJ2-3	TGTGCCAGCAGCGCAGCGACTAGCGGGAGGATCACAGATACGCAGTATTTT	CASSAATSGRITDTQYF
NA	TRBV9	TRBD2	TRBJ2-3	TGTGCCAGCAGCGCTCCGACTAGCGGGAGAGGTACGCAGTATTTT	CASSAPTSGRGTQYF
NA	TRBV28	NA	TRBJ2-3	TGTGCCAGCAGTCCGACTCGGAGGGCAAGGGCAGATACGCAGTATTTT	CASSPTRRARADTQYF
few	TRBV9	TRBD2	TRBJ2-1	TGTGCCAGCAGCGTAGGCGGGAGGGCGAACGAGCAGTTCTTC	CASSVGGRANEQFF
NA	TRBV19	TRBD1	TRBJ2-5	TGTGCCAGTAGTTCCGGGACAGGGCGAGAGACCCAGTACTTC	CASSSGTGRETQYF
NA	TRBV30	TRBD2	TRBJ2-7	TGTGCCTGGAGTGTACGGTCTAGCGGGAGAAACGAGCAGTACTTC	CAWSVRSSGRNEQYF
NA	TRBV9	NA	TRBJ2-7	TGTGCCAGCAGCGTAGGGGGGACTCTTTCCTACGAGCAGTACTTC	CASSVGGTLSYEQYF
few	TRBV19	TRBD2	TRBJ2-3	TGTGCCAGTAGAAAACTCCAGGGGGGGACTAGCGGCACAGATACGCAGTATTTT	CASRKLQGGTSGTDTQYF
few	TRBV27	NA	TRBJ1-1	TGTGCCAGCAGCACTTTAGTGAACACTGAAGCTTTCTTT	CASSTLVNTEAFF
once	TRBV6-1	TRBD1	TRBJ1-1	TGTGCCAGCAGTGCGACAGGGGGCGCGCGGACTGAAGCTTTCTTT	CASSATGGARTEAFF
once	TRBV30	TRBD2	TRBJ2-1	TGTGCCTTAACATCTCGGACTAGCGGGAGGGTTAATGAGCAGTTCTTC	CALTSRTSGRVNEQFF
once	TRBV27	NA	TRBJ2-6	TGTGCCAGCAGTTTAATAGGGGTAGGGGCCAACGTCCTGACTTTC	CASSLIGVGANVLTF
NA	TRBV9	TRBD2	TRBJ2-4	TGTGCCAGCAGCGTTAGGACTAGCGGGAGCAAAAACATTCAGTACTTC	CASSVRTSGSKNIQYF